One and the same sample provided the 7 T cell receptor beta chains below, sequenced in a study of blood T cells in healthy people across ages. Primers used in a second PCR of roughly 6 to 12 cycles were a sample-barcoded 5' primer and a J-beta primer mix. TCRdb analysed the 5' RACE reads with MiXCR anew, one entry per CDR3 protein. The sample includes about a million distinct CDR3 sequences, 45% to 60% of them seen just once. Specimen: blood. The receptors originated from a woman aged 60-75 years in good health.

The chain couples TRBV10-2 to TRBJ2-3; D uncertain. The CDR3 length is 13 residues. V lost 11 bases and J lost 0, with 12 bases in between. The V gene's germline CDR1 is WSHSY and CDR2 SAAADI. This chain's CDR3 is CACHGSSTDTQYF. The CDR3 DNA sequence: TGCGCCTGCCATGGGTCTAGCACAGATACGCAGTATTTT.

The chain uses TRBV11-2 and TRBJ2-7; TRBD1 is a possible D gene (5 bases). V was cut by 1 base and J by 4 bases, with 11 bases left in between. Germline CDR1 reads SGHAT; CDR2 reads FQNNGV. There are 14 residues in the CDR3. CDR3 protein: CASSLVGRVYEQYF. The CDR3 bases are TGTGCCAGCAGCTTAGTAGGCAGGGTGTACGAGCAGTACTTC.

This sequence joins TRBV6-2 or TRBV6-3 and TRBJ2-1; a possible D gene is TRBD2 (6 bases). The J call is doubtful: the DNA matches TRBJ2-7 better. This CDR3 contains 13 residues. Looked up from germline, CDR1 is MNHEY and CDR2 is SVGEGT. CDR3 DNA: TGTGCTGGTGGTAGCGGCTTCTACAATGAGCAGTACTTC. Protein sequence: CAGGSGFYNEQYF.

This clonotype appeared a single time. The gene calls are TRBV29-1 and TRBJ1-1; 9 bases match TRBD1. The CDR3 loop spans 13 amino acids. The trim removed 6 bases at V and 6 bases at J, leaving 8 bases unmatched. Germline CDR1 reads SQVTM; CDR2 reads ANQGSEA. This CDR3 is CSVGQGFGAEAFF. CDR3 DNA sequence: TGCAGCGTGGGACAGGGATTTGGTGCTGAAGCTTTCTTT.

This chain joins TRBV4-1 and TRBJ2-1; 7 bases match TRBD2. This CDR3 comprises 17 residues. Germline V gives CDR1 MGHRA, CDR2 YSYEKL. The V gene end was trimmed by 2 bases and the J gene end by 8 bases; junction bases not matched to a gene: 15. CDR3 coding DNA: TGCGCCAGCAGCCAAAGAATGGGGGGGAGGGCCATCGATGAGCAGTTCTTC. Encoded protein: CASSQRMGGRAIDEQFF.

The chain couples TRBV6-6 to TRBJ2-7; D is possibly TRBD2 (6 bases). This CDR3 region has 16 residues. Deletions cut 0 bases from V and 4 bases from J, with 16 bases between. The germline V gene encodes CDR1 MNHNY and CDR2 SVGAGI (reference sequence). Written as DNA, the CDR3 is TGTGCCAGCAGTTACTCGCTAGCGCTAGGAGGGTACGAGCAGTACTTC. It translates to CASSYSLALGGYEQYF.

The rearrangement joins TRBV13 to TRBJ2-5; D is unresolved. CDR1 and CDR2 from the germline V gene are PRHDT and FYEKMQ (reference sequence). CDR3 size: 16 residues. Trimming shortened V by 1 base and J by 1 base, and 13 bases separated the two germline ends. CDR3 sequence (DNA): TGTGCCAGCAGCTTAGCCCCCGCGGCAATCCAAGAGACCCAGTACTTC. It specifies CASSLAPAAIQETQYF.